This entry describes one T cell receptor beta chain. With 5 bases removed from V and 4 bases from J, the gap between germline ends came to 19 bases. Germline V CDR1 and CDR2: LGHNA, YSLEER. The CDR3 contains 16 residues. The record originates from a study of blood T cell repertoires in COVID-19. Study-wide background: Sample material is recorded as cDNA or gDNA derived from T cells, B-cell-depleted T cells, or PBMCs.

Per the original data handling: Amplifying reference gene primers gave estimates of nucleated cell counts. The data were produced by immunoSEQ multiplex PCR, yet TCRdb's version contains in-frame clones alone and is incomplete. V and J calls and clone size come straight from that table; D and trimming were deduced from the DNA. The table has about 480,000 clones, approximately 90% seen once. Participant reports of clinical history set cohort assignment. Cohort 3 donors counted as recovered after two negative PCRs, clearance, or resolved symptoms. V gene TRBV4-3 combines with J gene TRBJ2-3; a weak D match, TRBD2 (6 bases). Material for sequencing was PBMCs or T cells enriched from blood (not recorded which). This sequence was found in a woman aged 40 to 50 who had recovered from COVID-19. CDR3 sequence (DNA): TGCGCCAGCAGCTCCTCCGGCGGGGCTCGGGCAGATACGCAGTATTTT. Translating it yields CASSSSGGARADTQYF.